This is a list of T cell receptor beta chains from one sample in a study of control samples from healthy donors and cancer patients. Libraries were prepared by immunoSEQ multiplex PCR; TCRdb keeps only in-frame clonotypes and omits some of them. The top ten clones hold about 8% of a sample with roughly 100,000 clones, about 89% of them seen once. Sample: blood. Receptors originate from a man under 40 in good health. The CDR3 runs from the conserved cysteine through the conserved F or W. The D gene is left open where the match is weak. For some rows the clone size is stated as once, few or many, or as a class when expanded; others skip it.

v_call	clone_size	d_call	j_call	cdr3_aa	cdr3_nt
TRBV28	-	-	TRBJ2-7	CASRSTTYEQYF	TGTGCCAGCAGGTCGACGACCTACGAGCAGTACTTC
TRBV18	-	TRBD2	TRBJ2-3	CASSPQAGGLTDTQYF	TGTGCCAGCTCACCACAGGCGGGAGGGCTCACAGATACGCAGTATTTT
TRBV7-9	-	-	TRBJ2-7	CASSPTASYEQYF	TGTGCCAGCAGCCCCACTGCCTCCTACGAGCAGTACTTC
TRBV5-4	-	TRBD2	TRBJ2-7	CASSPTGTSVYEQYF	TGTGCCAGCAGCCCCACCGGGACTAGCGTCTACGAGCAGTACTTC
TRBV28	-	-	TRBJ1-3	CASSLGRFSGNTIYF	TGTGCCAGCAGTTTGGGAAGGTTCTCTGGAAACACCATATATTTT
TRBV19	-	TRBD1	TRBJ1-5	CASSITGTGDQPQHF	TGTGCCAGTAGTATAACCGGGACAGGCGATCAGCCCCAGCATTTT
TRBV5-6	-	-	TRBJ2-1	CASSLGRSSYNEQFF	TGTGCCAGCAGCTTGGGTCGGAGCTCCTACAATGAGCAGTTCTTC
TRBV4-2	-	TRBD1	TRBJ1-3	CASSQVDRGANTIYF	TGTGCCAGCAGCCAAGTCGACAGGGGAGCAAACACCATATATTTT
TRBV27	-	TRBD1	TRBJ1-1	CASRRTGGATEAFF	TGTGCCAGCAGACGCACAGGGGGGGCCACTGAAGCTTTCTTT
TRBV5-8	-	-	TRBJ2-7	CASSVPGRAYEQYF	TGTGCCAGCAGCGTTCCCGGACGGGCCTACGAGCAGTACTTC
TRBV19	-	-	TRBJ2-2	CASSTPLNTGELFF	TGTGCCAGTAGTACTCCCCTCAACACCGGGGAGCTGTTTTTT
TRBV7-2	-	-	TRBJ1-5	CASSLGGLYNQPQHF	TGTGCCAGCAGCTTAGGCGGACTGTACAATCAGCCCCAGCATTTT
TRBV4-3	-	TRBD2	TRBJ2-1	CASSLGLAGHYNEQFF	TGCGCCAGCAGCCTGGGACTAGCGGGCCACTACAATGAGCAGTTCTTC
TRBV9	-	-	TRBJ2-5	CASSATPRGQETQYF	TGTGCCAGCAGCGCAACCCCCAGGGGTCAAGAGACCCAGTACTTC
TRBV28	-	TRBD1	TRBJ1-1	CASSLHPTGGAFF	TGTGCCAGCAGTTTGCACCCTACAGGGGGAGCTTTCTTT
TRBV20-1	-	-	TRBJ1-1	CSASGKLFMNTEAFF	TGCAGTGCGAGTGGGAAGCTTTTCATGAACACTGAAGCTTTCTTT
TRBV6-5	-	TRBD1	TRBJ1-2	CASSRQGYGYTF	TGTGCCAGCAGTCGACAGGGTTATGGCTACACCTTC
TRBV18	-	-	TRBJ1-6	CASSPDVGSPVENSPLHF	TGTGCCAGCTCACCCGACGTGGGCAGTCCAGTGGAGAATTCACCCCTCCACTTT
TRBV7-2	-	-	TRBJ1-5	CASSLAADSNQPQHF	TGTGCCAGCAGCTTGGCGGCAGATAGCAATCAGCCCCAGCATTTT
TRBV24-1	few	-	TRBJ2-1	CATSMDTPEQFF	TGTGCCACCTCTATGGACACTCCTGAGCAGTTCTTC
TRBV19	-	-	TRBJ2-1	CASSAGDILLSSYNEQFF	TGTGCCAGTAGTGCGGGGGACATTTTGCTTAGCTCCTACAATGAGCAGTTCTTC
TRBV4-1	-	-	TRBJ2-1	CASSQAGSSYNEQFF	TGCGCCAGCAGCCAAGCTGGGAGCTCCTACAATGAGCAGTTCTTC
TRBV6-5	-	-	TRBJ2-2	CASSYSGQWNTGELFF	TGTGCCAGCAGTTACTCAGGACAGTGGAACACCGGGGAGCTGTTTTTT
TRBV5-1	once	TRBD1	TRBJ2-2	CASSQGQSNTGELFF	TGCGCCAGCAGCCAGGGACAGTCGAACACCGGGGAGCTGTTTTTT
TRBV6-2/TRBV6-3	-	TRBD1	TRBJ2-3	CASSSWTGSDTQYF	TGTGCCAGCAGCTCATGGACAGGATCGGATACGCAGTATTTT
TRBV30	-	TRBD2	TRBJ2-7	CAWSPEASGSRYEQYF	TGTGCCTGGTCACCAGAGGCTAGCGGGAGTCGGTACGAGCAGTACTTC
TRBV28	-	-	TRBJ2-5	CASSLEGDLLGETQYF	TGTGCCAGCAGTTTAGAGGGAGATCTCCTGGGGGAGACCCAGTACTTC
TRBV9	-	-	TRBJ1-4	CASSRLDRNEKLFF	TGTGCCAGCAGCCGACTCGACAGAAATGAAAAACTGTTTTTT
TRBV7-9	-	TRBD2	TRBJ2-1	CASSYRRGLAERIEQFF	TGTGCCAGCAGCTATCGCCGGGGACTAGCGGAGCGGATTGAGCAGTTCTTC
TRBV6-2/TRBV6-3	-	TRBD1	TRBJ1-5	CASSPNTGGNQPQHF	TGTGCCAGCAGCCCAAATACAGGGGGTAATCAGCCCCAGCATTTT
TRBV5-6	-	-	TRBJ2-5	CASSRTQVQETQYF	TGTGCCAGCAGCCGTACACAGGTTCAGGAGACCCAGTACTTC
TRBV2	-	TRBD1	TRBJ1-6	CASSDRTGQNSPLHF	TGTGCCAGCAGTGATAGGACAGGTCAGAATTCACCCCTCCACTTT
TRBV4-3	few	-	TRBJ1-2	CASSQDDGGRGYTF	TGCGCCAGCAGCCAAGATGATGGAGGAAGGGGCTACACCTTC
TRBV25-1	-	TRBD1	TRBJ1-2	CASSGGTASNYGYTF	TGTGCCAGCAGTGGGGGGACAGCTTCTAACTATGGCTACACCTTC
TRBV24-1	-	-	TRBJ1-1	CATSDSGKAEAFF	TGTGCCACCAGTGACTCCGGGAAGGCTGAAGCTTTCTTT
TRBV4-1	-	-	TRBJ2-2	CASSLAPYPEVGSGELFF	TGCGCCAGCAGCCTGGCCCCGTACCCAGAGGTGGGGTCCGGGGAGCTGTTTTTT